This T cell receptor beta chain derives from a study of T-cell reconstitution after alpha-beta-depleted transplantation in children. Trimming removed 1 base from V and 13 bases from J, with 14 bases in between. Germline CDR1 reads SGHTA; CDR2 reads FQGNSA. CDR3 size: 13 residues. As it was prepared, the TCRbeta library received unique molecular identifiers. TCRdb re-called the PCR reads through MiXCR, storing one row per CDR3 protein. The repertoire includes hundreds of thousands of distinct CDR3 sequences, approximately 17% of them detected once, and around 0.96% sits in the top ten. Sequencing was performed on PBMCs from the stem cell graft donor, taken from the stem cell graft. The TCR sequence derives from a human donor who donated a stem cell graft to a child with acute myeloid leukemia. The V call is TRBV7-2, the J call TRBJ2-1; D assignment may be TRBD1 or TRBD2 (5 bases each). The chain's CDR3 is CASSLEVLGVQFF. CDR3 DNA: TGTGCCAGCAGCTTAGAGGTCTTGGGGGTACAGTTCTTC.